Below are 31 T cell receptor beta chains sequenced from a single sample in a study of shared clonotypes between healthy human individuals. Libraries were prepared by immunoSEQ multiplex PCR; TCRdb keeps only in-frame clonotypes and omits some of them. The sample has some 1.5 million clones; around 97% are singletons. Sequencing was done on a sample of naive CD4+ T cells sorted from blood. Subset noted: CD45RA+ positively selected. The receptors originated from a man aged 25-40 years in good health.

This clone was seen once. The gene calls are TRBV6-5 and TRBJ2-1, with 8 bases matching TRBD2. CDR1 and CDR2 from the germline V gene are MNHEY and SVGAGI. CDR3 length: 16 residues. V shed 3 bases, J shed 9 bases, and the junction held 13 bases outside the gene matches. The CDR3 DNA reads TGTGCCAGCAGTTATCCCAGCGGGAGTGTCCAGGGTGAGCAGTTCTTC. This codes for CASSYPSGSVQGEQFF.

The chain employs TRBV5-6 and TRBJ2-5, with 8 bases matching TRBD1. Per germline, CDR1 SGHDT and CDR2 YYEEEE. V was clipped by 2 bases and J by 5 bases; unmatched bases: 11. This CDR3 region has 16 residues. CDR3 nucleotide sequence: TGTGCCAGCAGCTTCAGGACAGGGCCCTATCGGGAGACCCAGTACTTC. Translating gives CASSFRTGPYRETQYF.

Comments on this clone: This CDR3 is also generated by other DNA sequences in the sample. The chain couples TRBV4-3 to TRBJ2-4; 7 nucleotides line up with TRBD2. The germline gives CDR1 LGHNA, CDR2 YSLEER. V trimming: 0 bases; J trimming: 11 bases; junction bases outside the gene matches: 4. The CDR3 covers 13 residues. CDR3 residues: CASSQEGTSVQYF. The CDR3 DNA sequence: TGCGCCAGCAGCCAAGAAGGCACTAGCGTTCAGTACTTC.

CDR3: CASSLKAPGPHQPQHF. CDR3 DNA: TGTGCCAGCAGCTTAAAGGCACCAGGGCCCCATCAGCCCCAGCATTTT. The chain couples TRBV7-4 to TRBJ1-5; D is possibly TRBD1 (5 bases). This CDR3 has 16 amino acids. From germline, CDR1 is SGHVT and CDR2 SQSDAQ. Trimming took off 2 bases at V and 5 bases at J, with 16 bases between the two ends.

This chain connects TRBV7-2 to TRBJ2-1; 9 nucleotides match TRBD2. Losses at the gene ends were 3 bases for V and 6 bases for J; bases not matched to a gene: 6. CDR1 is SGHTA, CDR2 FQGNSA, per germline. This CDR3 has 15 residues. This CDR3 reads CASSFTSGPSNEQFF. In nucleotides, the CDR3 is TGTGCCAGCAGCTTCACTAGCGGGCCCTCCAATGAGCAGTTCTTC.

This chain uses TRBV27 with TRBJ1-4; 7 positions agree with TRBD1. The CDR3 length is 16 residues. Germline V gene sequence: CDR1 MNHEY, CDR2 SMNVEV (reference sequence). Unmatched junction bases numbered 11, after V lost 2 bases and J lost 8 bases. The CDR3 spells CASSLRDSGIAEKLFF. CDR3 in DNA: TGTGCCAGCAGTTTAAGGGACAGCGGTATAGCCGAAAAACTGTTTTTT.

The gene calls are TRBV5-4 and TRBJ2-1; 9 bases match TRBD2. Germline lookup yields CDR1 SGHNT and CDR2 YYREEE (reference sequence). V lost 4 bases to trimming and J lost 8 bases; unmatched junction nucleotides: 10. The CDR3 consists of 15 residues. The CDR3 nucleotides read TGTGCCAGCAGCCTGAGAGCGGGAGGAGTAGATGAGCAGTTCTTC. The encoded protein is CASSLRAGGVDEQFF.

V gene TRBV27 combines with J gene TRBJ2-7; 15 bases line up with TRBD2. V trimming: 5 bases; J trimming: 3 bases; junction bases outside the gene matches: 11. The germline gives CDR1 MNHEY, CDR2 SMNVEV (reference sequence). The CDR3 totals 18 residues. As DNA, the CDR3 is TGTGCCAGCAGTCGAAATTCGGGACTAGCGGGAGGTCTCTACGAGCAGTACTTC. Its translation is CASSRNSGLAGGLYEQYF.

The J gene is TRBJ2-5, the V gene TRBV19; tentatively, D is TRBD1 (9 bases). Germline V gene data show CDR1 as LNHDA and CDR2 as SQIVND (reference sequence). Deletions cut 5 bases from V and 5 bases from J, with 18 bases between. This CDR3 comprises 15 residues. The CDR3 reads CASSRSGTGLETQYF. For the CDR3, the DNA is TGTGCCAGTAGTCGTAGCGGGACAGGGTTGGAGACCCAGTACTTC.

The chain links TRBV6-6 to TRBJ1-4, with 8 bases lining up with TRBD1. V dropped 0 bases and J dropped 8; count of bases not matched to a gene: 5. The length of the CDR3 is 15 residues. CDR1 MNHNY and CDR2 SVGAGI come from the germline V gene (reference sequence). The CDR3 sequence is CASSYSTRDREKLFF. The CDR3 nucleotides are TGTGCCAGCAGTTACTCGACCCGGGACAGGGAAAAACTGTTTTTT.

This CDR3 is CASRGPGQNYGYTF. CDR3 nucleotide sequence: TGTGCCAGCAGGGGACCGGGACAGAACTATGGCTACACCTTC. The chain carries TRBV6-5 and TRBJ1-2, with 7 bases lining up with TRBD1. The CDR3 consists of 14 residues. Germline V gives CDR1 MNHEY, CDR2 SVGAGI. V was pared by 6 bases and J by 2 bases, with 6 bases of the junction left unmatched.

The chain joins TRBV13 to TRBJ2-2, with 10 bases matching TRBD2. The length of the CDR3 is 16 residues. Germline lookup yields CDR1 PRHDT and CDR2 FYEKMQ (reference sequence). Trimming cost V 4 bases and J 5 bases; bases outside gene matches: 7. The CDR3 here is CASSSLAGGGTGELFF. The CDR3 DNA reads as TGTGCCAGCAGCTCCTTAGCGGGAGGAGGTACCGGGGAGCTGTTTTTT.

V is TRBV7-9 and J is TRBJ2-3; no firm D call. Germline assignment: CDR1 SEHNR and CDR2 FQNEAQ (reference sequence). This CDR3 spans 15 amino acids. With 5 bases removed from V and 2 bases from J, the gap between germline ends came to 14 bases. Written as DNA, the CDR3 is TGTGCCAGCAGCGTTCTATCCCCAGCCACAGATACGCAGTATTTT. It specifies CASSVLSPATDTQYF.

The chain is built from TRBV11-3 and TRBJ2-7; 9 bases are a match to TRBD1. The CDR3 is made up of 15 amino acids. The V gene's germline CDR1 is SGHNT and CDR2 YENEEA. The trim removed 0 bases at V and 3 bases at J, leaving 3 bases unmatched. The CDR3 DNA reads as TGTGCCAGCAGCTTAGAGGGGACAGGGAACTACGAGCAGTACTTC. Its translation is CASSLEGTGNYEQYF.

CDR3 amino acids: CASHRGRENTEAFF. In nucleotides, the CDR3 is TGTGCCAGTCATCGAGGACGGGAGAACACTGAAGCTTTCTTT. The rearrangement joins TRBV19 to TRBJ1-1; D gene unclear. CDR1 and CDR2 from the germline V gene are LNHDA and SQIVND (reference sequence). The V end lost 8 bases, the J end lost 1 base, and 14 bases lay between the germline ends. CDR3 length equals 14 residues.

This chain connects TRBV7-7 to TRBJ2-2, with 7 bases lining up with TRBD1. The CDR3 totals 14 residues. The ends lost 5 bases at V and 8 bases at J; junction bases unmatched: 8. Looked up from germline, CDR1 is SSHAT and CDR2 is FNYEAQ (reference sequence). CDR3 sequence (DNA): TGTGCCAGCAGCCCCAGGACAGGCGGGGGGGAGCTGTTTTTT. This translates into CASSPRTGGGELFF.

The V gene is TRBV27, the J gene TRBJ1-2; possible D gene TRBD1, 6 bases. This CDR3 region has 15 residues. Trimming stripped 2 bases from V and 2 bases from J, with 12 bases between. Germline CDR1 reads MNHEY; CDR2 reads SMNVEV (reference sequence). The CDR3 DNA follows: TGTGCCAGCAGTTTAAATCGGGGGGCAAACTATGGCTACACCTTC. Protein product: CASSLNRGANYGYTF.

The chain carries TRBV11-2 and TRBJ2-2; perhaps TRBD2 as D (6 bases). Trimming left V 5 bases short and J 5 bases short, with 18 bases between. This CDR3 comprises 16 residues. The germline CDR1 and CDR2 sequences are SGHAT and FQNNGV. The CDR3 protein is CASSLPSGSLTGELFF. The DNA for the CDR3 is TGTGCCAGCAGCCTACCCAGCGGGTCATTGACCGGGGAGCTGTTTTTT.

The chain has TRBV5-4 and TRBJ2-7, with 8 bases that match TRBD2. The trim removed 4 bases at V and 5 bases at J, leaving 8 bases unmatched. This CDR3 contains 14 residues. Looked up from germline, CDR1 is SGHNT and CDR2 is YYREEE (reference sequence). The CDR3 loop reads CASSPGGRIHEQYF. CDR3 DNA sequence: TGTGCCAGCAGCCCGGGAGGGAGAATCCACGAGCAGTACTTC.

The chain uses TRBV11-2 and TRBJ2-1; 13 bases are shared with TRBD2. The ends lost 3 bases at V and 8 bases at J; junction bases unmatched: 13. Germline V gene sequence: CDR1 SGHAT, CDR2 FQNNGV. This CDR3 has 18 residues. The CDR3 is CASSLDTSGRATWDEQFF. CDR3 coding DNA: TGTGCCAGCAGCTTGGATACTAGCGGGAGGGCCACGTGGGATGAGCAGTTCTTC.

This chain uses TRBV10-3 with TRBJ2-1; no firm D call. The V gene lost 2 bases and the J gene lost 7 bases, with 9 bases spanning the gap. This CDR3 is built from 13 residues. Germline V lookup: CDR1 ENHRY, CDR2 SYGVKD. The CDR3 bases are TGTGCCATCAGTGAGGCAGAGCCGAATGAGCAGTTCTTC. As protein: CAISEAEPNEQFF.

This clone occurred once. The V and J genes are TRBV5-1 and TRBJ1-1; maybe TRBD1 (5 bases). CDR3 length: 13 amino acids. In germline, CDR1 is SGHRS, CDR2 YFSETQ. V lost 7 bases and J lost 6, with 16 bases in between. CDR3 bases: TGCGCCAGCCTACCACCGGGGGGGGCTGAAGCTTTCTTT. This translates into CASLPPGGAEAFF. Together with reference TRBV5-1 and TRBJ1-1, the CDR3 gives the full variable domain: KAGVTQTPRYLIKTRGQQVTLSCSPISGHRSVSWYQQTPGQGLQFLFEYFSETQRNKGNFPGRFSGRQFSNSRSEMNVSTLELGDSALYLCASLPPGGAEAFFGQGTRLTVV.

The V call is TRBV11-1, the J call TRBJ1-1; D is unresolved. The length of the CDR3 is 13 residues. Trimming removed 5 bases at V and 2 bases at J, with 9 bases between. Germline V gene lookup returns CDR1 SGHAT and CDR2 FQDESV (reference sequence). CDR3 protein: CASSLNSNTEAFF. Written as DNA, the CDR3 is TGTGCCAGCAGCCTCAATTCAAACACTGAAGCTTTCTTT.

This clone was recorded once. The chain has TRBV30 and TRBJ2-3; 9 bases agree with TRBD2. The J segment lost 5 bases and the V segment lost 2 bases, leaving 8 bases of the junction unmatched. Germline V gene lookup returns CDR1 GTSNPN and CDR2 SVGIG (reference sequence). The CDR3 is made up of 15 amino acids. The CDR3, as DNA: TGTGCCTGGAGTTTTTTAGCGGGAGCCGTAGATACGCAGTATTTT. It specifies CAWSFLAGAVDTQYF.

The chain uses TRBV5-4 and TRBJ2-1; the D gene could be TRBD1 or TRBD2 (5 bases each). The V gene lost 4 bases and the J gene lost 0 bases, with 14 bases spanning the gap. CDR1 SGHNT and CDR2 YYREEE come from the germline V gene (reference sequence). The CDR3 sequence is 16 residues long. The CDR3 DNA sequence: TGTGCCAGCAGCCCAGGGAGTGCCCACTCCTACAATGAGCAGTTCTTC. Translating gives CASSPGSAHSYNEQFF.

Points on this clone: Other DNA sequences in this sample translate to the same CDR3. As DNA, the CDR3 is TGTGCCAGCAGCTCGCTAGCAGGCGTCTACGAGCAGTACTTC. Its protein product is CASSSLAGVYEQYF. The genes are TRBV7-8 and TRBJ2-7; maybe TRBD2 (5 bases). Trimming cost V 4 bases and J 3 bases, with 13 bases left between them. The CDR3 runs 14 residues. The germline CDR1 and CDR2 sequences are SGHVS and FQNEAQ.

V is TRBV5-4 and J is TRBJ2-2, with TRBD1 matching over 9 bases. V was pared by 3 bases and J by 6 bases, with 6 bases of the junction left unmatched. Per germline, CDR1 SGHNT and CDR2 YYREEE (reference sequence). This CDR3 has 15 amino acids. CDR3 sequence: CASSSGQGRAGELFF. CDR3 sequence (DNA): TGTGCCAGCAGCTCGGGACAGGGAAGGGCCGGGGAGCTGTTTTTT. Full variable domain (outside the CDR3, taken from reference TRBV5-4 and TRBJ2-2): ETGVTQSPTHLIKTRGQQVTLRCSSQSGHNTVSWYQQALGQGPQFIFQYYREEENGRGNFPPRFSGLQFPNYSSELNVNALELDDSALYLCASSSGQGRAGELFFGEGSRLTVL.

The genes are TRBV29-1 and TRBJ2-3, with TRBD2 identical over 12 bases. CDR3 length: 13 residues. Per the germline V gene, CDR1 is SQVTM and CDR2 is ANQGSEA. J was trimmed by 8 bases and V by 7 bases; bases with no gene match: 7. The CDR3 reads CSGVLAGGSTQYF. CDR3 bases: TGCAGCGGCGTACTAGCGGGAGGCTCTACGCAGTATTTT.

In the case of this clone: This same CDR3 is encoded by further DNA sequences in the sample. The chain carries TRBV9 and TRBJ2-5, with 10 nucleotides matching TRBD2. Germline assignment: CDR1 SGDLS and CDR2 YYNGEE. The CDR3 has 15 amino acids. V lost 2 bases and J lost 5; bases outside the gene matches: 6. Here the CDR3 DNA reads TGTGCCAGCAGCGTGGCTAGCGGGAGAGGGGAGACCCAGTACTTC. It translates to CASSVASGRGETQYF.

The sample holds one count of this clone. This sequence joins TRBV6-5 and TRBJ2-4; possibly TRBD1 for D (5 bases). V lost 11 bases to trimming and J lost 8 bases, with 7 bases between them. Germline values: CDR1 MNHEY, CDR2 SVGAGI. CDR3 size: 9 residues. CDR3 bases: TGTGCCCCCAGGGACATTCAGTACTTC. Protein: CAPRDIQYF.

CDR3 amino acids: CASSIAGGGETQYF. DNA of the CDR3: TGCGCCAGCAGCATAGCGGGAGGGGGTGAGACCCAGTACTTC. This chain joins TRBV5-1 and TRBJ2-5; 11 nucleotides agree with TRBD2. V trimming: 4 bases; J trimming: 5 bases; junction bases outside the gene matches: 4. This CDR3 spans 14 amino acids. Germline V gene lookup returns CDR1 SGHRS and CDR2 YFSETQ.